This T cell receptor beta chain was found in a study of T cell clonality in common variable immunodeficiency. Broader study findings: In common variable immunodeficiency, TCR beta chains reportedly carried fewer deletions and N-nucleotide insertions. CVID subjects showed higher TCRbeta clonality than healthy controls. CVID subjects shared fewer TCRbeta clones than healthy controls did.

This clone showed up many times. Its antigen is currently unknown. Read coverage stops 3 residues before the CDR3 terminus; the germline J gene supplies the remainder. Sequencing input was equivalent genomic DNA from CVID and controls. The protocol was immunoSEQ multiplex PCR, while the TCRdb copy is restricted to in-frame clones and leaves out a portion. The profile covers roughly 40,000 clones, none occurring a single time. Germline V lookup: CDR1 DFQATT, CDR2 SNEGSKA (reference sequence). J was trimmed by 3 bases and V by 1 base; bases with no gene match: 3. The CDR3 consists of 15 residues. The specimen sequenced was peripheral blood mononuclear cells. The chain carries TRBV20-1 and TRBJ2-2, with 9 bases matching TRBD1. The receptor comes from a person aged 18 to 75 in good health. The CDR3 spells CSARGGDRDTGELFF. CDR3 DNA, as far as it was read: TGCAGTGCTAGAGGGGGGGACAGGGACACCGGGGAG.